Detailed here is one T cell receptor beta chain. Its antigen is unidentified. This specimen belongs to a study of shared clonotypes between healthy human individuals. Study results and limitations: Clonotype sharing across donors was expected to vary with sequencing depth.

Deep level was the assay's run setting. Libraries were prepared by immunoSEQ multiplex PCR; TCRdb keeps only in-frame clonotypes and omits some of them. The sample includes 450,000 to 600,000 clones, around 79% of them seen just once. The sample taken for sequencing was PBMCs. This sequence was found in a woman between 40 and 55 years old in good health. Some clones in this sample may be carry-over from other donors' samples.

The CDR3: CASSPKAAPYGYTF. CDR3 nucleotides: TGTGCCAGCAGCCCCAAGGCAGCACCCTATGGCTACACCTTC. J is TRBJ1-2 and V is TRBV7-9, with D hard to call. The V gene's germline CDR1 is SEHNR and CDR2 FQNEAQ (reference sequence). This CDR3 contains 14 residues. The V and J ends lost 5 bases and 4 bases respectively, with 14 bases between them.